This T cell receptor beta chain appears in the sequencing data of a study of cytomegalovirus exposure and HLA in healthy donors. Study-wide findings and caveats: Prediction of most subjects' HLA-A and HLA-B alleles by TCR beta sequences was reportedly accurate. A prior analysis recorded that most TCR beta V segments were productive about 87% or about 30% of the time.

Both 60 Vbeta primers and 13 Jbeta primers went into the PCR. TCRdb keeps only in-frame clones here, not all; method: immunoSEQ multiplex PCR. Of some 170,000 clones in the sample, around 79% were seen once. The CDR3 has 15 amino acids. In germline, CDR1 is SSHAT, CDR2 FNYEAQ (reference sequence). Concerning this clone: The target antigen is unknown. Sequence at one end of the junction differs from germline and may be a read error.

The TCR comes from a man aged 35-49 years in good health and CMV-seronegative. Sequencing input: PBMCs. The V call is TRBV7-7, the J call TRBJ2-5, with TRBD2 matching over 15 bases. CDR3 residues: CASSPGLAGGETQYF. The CDR3 DNA reads as TGTGCTAGCAGCCCGGGACTAGCGGGAGGCGAGACCCAGTACTTC.